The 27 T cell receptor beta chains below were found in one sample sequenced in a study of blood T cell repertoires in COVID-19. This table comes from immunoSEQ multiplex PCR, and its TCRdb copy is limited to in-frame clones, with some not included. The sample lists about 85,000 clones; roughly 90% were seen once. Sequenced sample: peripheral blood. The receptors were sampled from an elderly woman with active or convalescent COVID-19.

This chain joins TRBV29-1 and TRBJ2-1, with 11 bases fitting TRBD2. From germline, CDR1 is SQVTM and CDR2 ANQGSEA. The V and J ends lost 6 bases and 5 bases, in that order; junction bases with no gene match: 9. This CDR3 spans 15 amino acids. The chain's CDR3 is CSVPQLAGANNEQFF. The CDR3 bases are TGCAGCGTCCCACAACTAGCGGGAGCGAACAATGAGCAGTTCTTC.

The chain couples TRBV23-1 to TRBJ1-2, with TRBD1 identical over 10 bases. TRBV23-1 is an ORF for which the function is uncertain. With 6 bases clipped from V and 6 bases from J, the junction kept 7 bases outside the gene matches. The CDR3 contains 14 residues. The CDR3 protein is CASSPGTGANGYTF. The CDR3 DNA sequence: TGCGCCAGCAGCCCTGGGACAGGGGCTAATGGCTACACCTTC.

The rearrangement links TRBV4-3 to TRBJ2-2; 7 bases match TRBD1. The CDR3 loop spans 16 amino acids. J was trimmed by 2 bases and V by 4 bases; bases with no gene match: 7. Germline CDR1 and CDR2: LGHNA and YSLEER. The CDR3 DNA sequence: TGCGCCAGCAGCCTTAGACAGGGAGTCAACACCGGGGAGCTGTTTTTT. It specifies CASSLRQGVNTGELFF.

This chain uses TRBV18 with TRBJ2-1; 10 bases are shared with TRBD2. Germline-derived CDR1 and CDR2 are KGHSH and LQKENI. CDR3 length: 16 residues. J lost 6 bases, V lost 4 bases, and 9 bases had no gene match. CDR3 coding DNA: TGTGCCAGCTCACGGGCCGGGACTAGCGACCCCAATGAGCAGTTCTTC. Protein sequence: CASSRAGTSDPNEQFF.

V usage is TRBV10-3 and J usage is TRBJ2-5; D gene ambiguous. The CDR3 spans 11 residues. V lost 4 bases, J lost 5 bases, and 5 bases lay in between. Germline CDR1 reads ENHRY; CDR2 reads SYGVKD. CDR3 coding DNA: TGTGCCATCAGTGTATCGGAGACCCAGTACTTC. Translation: CAISVSETQYF.

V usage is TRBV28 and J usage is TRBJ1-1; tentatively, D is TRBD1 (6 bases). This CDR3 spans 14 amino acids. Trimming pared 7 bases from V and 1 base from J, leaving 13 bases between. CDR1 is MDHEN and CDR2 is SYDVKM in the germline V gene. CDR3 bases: TGTGCCAGCACCTCACAGGGCCCGAACACTGAAGCTTTCTTT. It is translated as CASTSQGPNTEAFF.

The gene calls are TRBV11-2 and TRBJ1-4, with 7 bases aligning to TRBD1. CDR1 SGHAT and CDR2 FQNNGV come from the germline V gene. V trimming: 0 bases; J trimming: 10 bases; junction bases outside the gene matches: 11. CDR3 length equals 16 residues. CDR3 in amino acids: CASSLDRQQGPGKLFF. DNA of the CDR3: TGTGCCAGCAGCTTAGATCGGCAACAGGGGCCGGGAAAACTGTTTTTT. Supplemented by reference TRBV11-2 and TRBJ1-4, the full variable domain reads EAGVAQSPRYKIIEKRQSVAFWCNPISGHATLYWYQQILGQGPKLLIQFQNNGVVDDSQLPKDRFSAERLKGVDSTLKIQPAKLEDSAVYLCASSLDRQQGPGKLFFGSGTQLSVL.

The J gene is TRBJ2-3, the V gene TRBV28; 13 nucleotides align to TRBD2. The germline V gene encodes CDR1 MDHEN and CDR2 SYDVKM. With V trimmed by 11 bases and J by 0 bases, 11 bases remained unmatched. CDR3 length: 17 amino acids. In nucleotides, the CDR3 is TGTGCCTCCAGGGGGGGACTAGCGGGGCTAAGCACAGATACGCAGTATTTT. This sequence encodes CASRGGLAGLSTDTQYF. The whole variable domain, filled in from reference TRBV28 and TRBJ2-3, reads DVKVTQSSRYLVKRTGEKVFLECVQDMDHENMFWYRQDPGLGLRLIYFSYDVKMKEKGDIPEGYSVSREKKERFSLILESASTNQTSMYLCASRGGLAGLSTDTQYFGPGTRLTVL.

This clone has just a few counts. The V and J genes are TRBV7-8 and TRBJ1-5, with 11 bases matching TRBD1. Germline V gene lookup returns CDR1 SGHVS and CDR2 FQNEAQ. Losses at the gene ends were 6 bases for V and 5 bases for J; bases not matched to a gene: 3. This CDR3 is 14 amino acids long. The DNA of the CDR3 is TGTGCCAGCAGAACGGACAGGGGGCATCAGCCCCAGCATTTT. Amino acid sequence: CASRTDRGHQPQHF.

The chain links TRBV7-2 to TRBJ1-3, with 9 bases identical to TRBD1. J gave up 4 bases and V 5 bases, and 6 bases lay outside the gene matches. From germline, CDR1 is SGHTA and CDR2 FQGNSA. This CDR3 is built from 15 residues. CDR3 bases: TGTGCCAGCAGCACTAACAGGGGGCTAGGAAACACCATATATTTT. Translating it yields CASSTNRGLGNTIYF.

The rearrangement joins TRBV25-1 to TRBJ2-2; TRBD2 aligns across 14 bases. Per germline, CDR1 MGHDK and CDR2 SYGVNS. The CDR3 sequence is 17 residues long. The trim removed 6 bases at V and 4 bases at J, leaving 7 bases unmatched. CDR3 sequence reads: CASSRTSGRRSTGELFF. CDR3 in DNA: TGTGCCAGCAGCAGGACTAGCGGGAGGCGGAGCACCGGGGAGCTGTTTTTT.

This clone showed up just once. CDR3 DNA sequence: TGTGCCAGCAGCTTGGGACAGGGGGTTGTCGAGCAGTACTTC. It specifies CASSLGQGVVEQYF. J is TRBJ2-7 and V is TRBV7-2; TRBD1 aligns across 11 bases. Trimming took 3 bases from V and 6 from J; bases not matched to a gene: 4. Per germline, CDR1 SGHTA and CDR2 FQGNSA. The CDR3 extends over 14 amino acids.

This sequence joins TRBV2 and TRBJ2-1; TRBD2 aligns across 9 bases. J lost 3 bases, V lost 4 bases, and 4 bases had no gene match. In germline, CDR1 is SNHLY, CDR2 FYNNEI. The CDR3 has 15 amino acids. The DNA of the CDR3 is TGTGCCAGCAGTGGCGCGGGAGGGGTCTACAATGAGCAGTTCTTC. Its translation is CASSGAGGVYNEQFF.

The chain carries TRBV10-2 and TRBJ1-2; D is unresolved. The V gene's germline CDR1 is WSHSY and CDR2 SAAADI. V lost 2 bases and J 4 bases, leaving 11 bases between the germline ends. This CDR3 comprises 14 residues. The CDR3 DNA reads TGCGCCAGCAGTGAGGTAGGAGAAGGCTATGGCTACACCTTC. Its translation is CASSEVGEGYGYTF.

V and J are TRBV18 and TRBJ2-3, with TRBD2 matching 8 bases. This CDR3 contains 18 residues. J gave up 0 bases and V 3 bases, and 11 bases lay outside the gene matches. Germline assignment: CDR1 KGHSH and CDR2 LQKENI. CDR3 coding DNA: TGTGCCAGCTCACCGACCGGTGGCGGGAGGCTGAGCACAGATACGCAGTATTTT. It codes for CASSPTGGGRLSTDTQYF.

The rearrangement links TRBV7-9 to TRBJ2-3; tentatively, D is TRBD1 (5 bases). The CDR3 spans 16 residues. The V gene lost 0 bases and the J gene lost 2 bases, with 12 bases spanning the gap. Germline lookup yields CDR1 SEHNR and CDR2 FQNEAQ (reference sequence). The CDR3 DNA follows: TGTGCCAGCAGCTTAGCAGGGGTCGGTAACACAGATACGCAGTATTTT. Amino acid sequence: CASSLAGVGNTDTQYF.

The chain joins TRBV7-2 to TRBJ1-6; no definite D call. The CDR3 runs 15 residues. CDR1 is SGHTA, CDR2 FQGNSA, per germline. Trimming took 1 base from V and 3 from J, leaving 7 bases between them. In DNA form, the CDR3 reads TGTGCCAGCAGCTTAGTAAATCTCTATAATTCACCCCTCCACTTT. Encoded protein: CASSLVNLYNSPLHF.

The CDR3 sequence: CASSWAGSNTEAFF. The CDR3 DNA reads TGTGCCAGCAGCTGGGCAGGATCGAACACTGAAGCTTTCTTT. The chain combines TRBV11-2 with TRBJ1-1, with no clear D. Germline assignment: CDR1 SGHAT and CDR2 FQNNGV. Trimming took 4 bases from V and 1 from J, leaving 10 bases between them. The length of the CDR3 is 14 residues.

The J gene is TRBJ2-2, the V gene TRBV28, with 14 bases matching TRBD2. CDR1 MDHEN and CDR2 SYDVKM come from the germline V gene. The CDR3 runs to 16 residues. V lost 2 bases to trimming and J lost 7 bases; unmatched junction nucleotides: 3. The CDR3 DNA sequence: TGTGCCAGCAGTTTAGGACTAGCGGGAGGACTCGGGGAGCTGTTTTTT. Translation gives CASSLGLAGGLGELFF.

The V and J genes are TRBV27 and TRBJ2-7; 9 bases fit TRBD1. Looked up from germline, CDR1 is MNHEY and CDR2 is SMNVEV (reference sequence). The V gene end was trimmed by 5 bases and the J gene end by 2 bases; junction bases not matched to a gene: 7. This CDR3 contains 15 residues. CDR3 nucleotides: TGTGCCAGCAGTACACGGGACAGGGATACCTACGAGCAGTACTTC. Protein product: CASSTRDRDTYEQYF.

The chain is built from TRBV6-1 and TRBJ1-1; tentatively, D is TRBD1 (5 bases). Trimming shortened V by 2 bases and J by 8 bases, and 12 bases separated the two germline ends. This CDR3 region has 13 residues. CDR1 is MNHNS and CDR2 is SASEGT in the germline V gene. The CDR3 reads CASSEWGQGEAFF. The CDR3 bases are TGTGCCAGCAGTGAATGGGGCCAGGGCGAAGCTTTCTTT.

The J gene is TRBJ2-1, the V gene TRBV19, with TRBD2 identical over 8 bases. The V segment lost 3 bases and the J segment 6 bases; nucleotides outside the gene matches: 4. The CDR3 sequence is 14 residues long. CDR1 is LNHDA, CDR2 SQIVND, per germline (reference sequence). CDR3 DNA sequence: TGTGCCAGTAGTATGTCGGGACTAGGCAATGAGCAGTTCTTC. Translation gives CASSMSGLGNEQFF.

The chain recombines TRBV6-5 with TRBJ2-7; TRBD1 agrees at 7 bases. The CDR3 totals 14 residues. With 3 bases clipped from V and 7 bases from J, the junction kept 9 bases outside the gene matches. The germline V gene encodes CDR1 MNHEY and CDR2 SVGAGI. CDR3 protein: CASSYSDRVGEQYF. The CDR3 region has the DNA TGTGCCAGCAGTTATTCCGACAGGGTGGGGGAGCAGTACTTC.

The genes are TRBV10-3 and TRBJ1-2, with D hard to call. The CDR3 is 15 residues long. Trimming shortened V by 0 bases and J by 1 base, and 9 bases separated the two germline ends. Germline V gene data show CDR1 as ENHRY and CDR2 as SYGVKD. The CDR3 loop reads CAISESTRLNYGYTF. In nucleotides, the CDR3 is TGTGCCATCAGTGAGTCAACCAGACTTAACTATGGCTACACCTTC.

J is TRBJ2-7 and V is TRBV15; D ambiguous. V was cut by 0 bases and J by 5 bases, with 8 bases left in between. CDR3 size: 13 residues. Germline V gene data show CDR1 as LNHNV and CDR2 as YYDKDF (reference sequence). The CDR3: CATSRDRADEQYF. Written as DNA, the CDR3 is TGTGCCACCAGCAGAGATCGTGCAGACGAGCAGTACTTC.

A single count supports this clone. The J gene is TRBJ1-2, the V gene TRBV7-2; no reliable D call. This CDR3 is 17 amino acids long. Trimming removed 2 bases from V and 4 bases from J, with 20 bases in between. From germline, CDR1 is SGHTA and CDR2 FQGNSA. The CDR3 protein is CASSLRVGSARLYGYTF. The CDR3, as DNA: TGTGCCAGCAGCTTAAGAGTTGGGTCGGCCAGACTCTATGGCTACACCTTC.

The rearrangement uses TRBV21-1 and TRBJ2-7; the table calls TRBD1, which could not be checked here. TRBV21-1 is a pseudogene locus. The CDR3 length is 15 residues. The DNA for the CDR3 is TGTGCCAGCAGCCCCCCGGGACAGGGGCGTTACGAGCAGTACTTC. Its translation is CASSPPGQGRYEQYF.